This T cell receptor beta chain appears in the sequencing data of a study of shared clonotypes between healthy human individuals. Study findings and constraints: Blood was the only sampled material, and tissue repertoires likely differ.

Worth noting for this clone: Antigen: not known.

The assay ran at deep level. Methods used by the authors: Quality scores were absent from the junction-only immunoSEQ sequences, so filtering differed. Sequenced by immunoSEQ multiplex PCR; TCRdb stores in-frame clones only, minus some. V and J calls plus clone size are reproduced from that table; the DNA served to infer D and trimming. The repertoire includes about 2 million clones, just under 95% of them detected once, and approximately 1.2% sits in the top ten. The germline V gene has CDR1 SGHNT and CDR2 YYREEE (reference sequence). The ends were cut back, 0 bases at V and 0 bases at J, with 7 bases in the middle. The CDR3 is made up of 15 amino acids. CD45RO-negative, CCR7-selected cells formed the naive CD8 fraction, which excluded terminally differentiated effector memory CD45RA+ cells.

J is TRBJ1-3 and V is TRBV5-4; no firm D call. The receptor was isolated from a man aged 18-30 years in good health. Sequencing was carried out using naive CD8+ T cells sorted from blood. The CDR3 sequence: CASSLVGSSGNTIYF. The CDR3 bases are TGTGCCAGCAGCTTGGTCGGCAGCTCTGGAAACACCATATATTTT.